These 6 T cell receptor beta chains originate from one sample sequenced in a study of vaccination and CD4 T cells after COVID-19. Cultured CD4+ T-cell DNA underwent Oncomine TCR Beta short-read sequencing. TCRdb redid the calling of the PCR reads with MiXCR, one entry per CDR3 protein. Seen here are some 22,000 distinct CDR3 sequences, around 67% observed once, and the top ten hold 20% to 25%. These receptors' antigens are unknown. Stated treatment: approximately 9-day PBMC culture with coronavirus spike peptide pools or control peptides (ViraFEST assay). The specimen comprised CD4+ T cells from blood, cultured in vitro, sampled after SARS-CoV-2 vaccination. All receptors derive from a human donor who received a COVID-19 vaccine.

This chain links TRBV2 with TRBJ2-3; D uncertain. The V gene's germline CDR1 is SNHLY and CDR2 FYNNEI. CDR3 length: 11 amino acids. Trimming took 8 bases from V and 6 from J, leaving 9 bases between them. For the CDR3, the DNA is TGTGCCAGCGCGCGCGTGGATACGCAGTATTTT. This codes for CASARVDTQYF.

The chain has TRBV20-1 and TRBJ2-3, with a possible D match to TRBD1 (6 bases). The CDR3 runs 15 residues. Germline lookup yields CDR1 DFQATT and CDR2 SNEGSKA (reference sequence). Trimming took 5 bases from V and 0 from J, leaving 15 bases between them. The chain's CDR3 is CSAPQGVSSTDTQYF. The CDR3 DNA reads TGCAGTGCTCCACAGGGTGTTTCTAGCACAGATACGCAGTATTTT.

CDR3 sequence (DNA): TGTGCCAGCAGTGTAGAATCACCCCTCCACTTT. It codes for CASSVESPLHF. V is TRBV6-1 and J is TRBJ1-6; D remains ambiguous. The V end lost 4 bases, the J end lost 10 bases, and 5 bases lay between the germline ends. The CDR3 consists of 11 residues. Germline-derived CDR1 and CDR2 are MNHNS and SASEGT.

The gene calls are TRBV4-2 and TRBJ2-1; TRBD2 matches 10 bases. The CDR3 contains 17 residues. With V trimmed by 1 base and J by 4 bases, 7 bases remained unmatched. Germline CDR1 reads LGHNA; CDR2 reads YNFKEQ. As DNA, the CDR3 is TGTGCCAGCAGCCAAGTGTTAGCGGGGGGTTTGTACAATGAGCAGTTCTTC. Translation: CASSQVLAGGLYNEQFF.

This clonotype has more than one count but fewer than ten. The rearrangement joins TRBV6-1 to TRBJ2-3; D gene ambiguous. V lost 7 bases to trimming and J lost 0 bases, with 8 bases between them. Germline V gene data show CDR1 as MNHNS and CDR2 as SASEGT. The CDR3 length is 13 residues. The CDR3 nucleotides are TGTGCCAGCACTGACGGAAGCACAGATACGCAGTATTTT. It yields the protein CASTDGSTDTQYF.

The chain uses TRBV7-9 and TRBJ1-2; D unclear. The V gene's germline CDR1 is SEHNR and CDR2 FQNEAQ (reference sequence). This CDR3 is 14 amino acids long. The V end lost 4 bases, the J end lost 6 bases, and 15 bases lay between the germline ends. The chain's CDR3 is CASSSPDRANGYTF. The DNA for the CDR3 is TGTGCCAGCAGCTCGCCTGACCGCGCCAATGGCTACACCTTC.